The clone carrying this T cell receptor beta chain was seen once. This entry comes from a study of blood T cell repertoires in COVID-19. As for the study in general: Researchers got acute and convalescent COVID-19 samples from the United States, Italy and Spain. PBMCs, B-cell-depleted T cells, or T cells provided the cDNA or gDNA that made up the material.

CDR3 length: 15 amino acids. V lost 2 bases and J lost 2, with 9 bases in between. CDR1 MGHDK and CDR2 SYGVNS come from the germline V gene. Authors' methods: Estimation of nucleated cell counts was performed using reference gene primer amplification. Some clones are missing from TCRdb's copy, which holds only in-frame ones; the method was immunoSEQ multiplex PCR. D and trimming come from the DNA, and the V and J calls and clone size come from that table. The sample has around 370,000 clones, almost 90% seen once. This receptor was taken from a young man with active or convalescent COVID-19. V is TRBV25-1 and J is TRBJ2-2; no firm D call. Sequenced material: peripheral blood. The CDR3 DNA is TGTGCCAGCAGTGAAAGAGGCACAAACACCGGGGAGCTGTTTTTT. Its translation is CASSERGTNTGELFF.